A selection of T cell receptor beta chains follows, all from one sample in a study of blood T cell repertoires in COVID-19. Some clones are missing from TCRdb's copy, which holds only in-frame ones; the method was immunoSEQ multiplex PCR. The data contain 75,000 or so clones, roughly 89% of them singletons. Sequenced sample: peripheral blood. The receptors shown here come from a man aged 45-65 years with acute or convalescent COVID-19. CDR3s include the opening cysteine and the closing phenylalanine or tryptophan. A D gene is named only where the DNA matches it firmly. The size field is filled for only some rows; it gives once, few, many or a size class.

D gene	V gene	J gene	clone size	CDR3 DNA	CDR3 protein
-	TRBV4-1	TRBJ2-7	-	TGCGCCAGCAGCCAAGGTTCAGGGTTAATCTACGAGCAGTACTTC	CASSQGSGLIYEQYF
TRBD1	TRBV5-1	TRBJ1-4	few	TGCGCCAGCAGCATGGGACAGACAACTAATGAAAAACTGTTTTTT	CASSMGQTTNEKLFF
TRBD1	TRBV5-4	TRBJ1-2	-	TGTGCCAGCAGACCGACAGGGGCTAACTATGGCTACACCTTC	CASRPTGANYGYTF
-	TRBV28	TRBJ1-6	-	TGTGCCAGCAGTTTTGAGGGTTATAATTCACCCCTCCACTTT	CASSFEGYNSPLHF
-	TRBV6-6	TRBJ1-3	-	TGTGCCAGCAGTTACCTTGTAGGGGCGGGGGGAAACACCATATATTTT	CASSYLVGAGGNTIYF
TRBD1	TRBV4-3	TRBJ1-2	-	TGCGCCAGCAGCCAAGTAGGGACAGGGCCCGCGAGAGGGTATGGCTACACCTTC	CASSQVGTGPARGYGYTF
TRBD2	TRBV6-2/TRBV6-3	TRBJ2-7	-	TGTGCCAGCAGCCCAATAGGTATTAGCGGGGGCTACGAGCAGTACTTC	CASSPIGISGGYEQYF
-	TRBV6-2/TRBV6-3	TRBJ2-1	-	TGTGCCAGCAGTTACCCCCCCATGGGCGGGCGTCCTTACAATGAGCAGTTCTTC	CASSYPPMGGRPYNEQFF
-	TRBV3-1/TRBV3-2	TRBJ1-5	few	TGTGCCAGCAGCCCCTCTGAGAATCAGCCCCAGCATTTT	CASSPSENQPQHF
-	TRBV27	TRBJ2-7	-	TGTGCCAGCAGAGACTCGGGGACAAGGGGCTACGAGCAGTACTTC	CASRDSGTRGYEQYF
-	TRBV4-3	TRBJ1-3	-	TGCGCCAGCAGCCAACGAACGGGGTACGAAAGCTCTGGAAACACCATATATTTT	CASSQRTGYESSGNTIYF
-	TRBV6-2/TRBV6-3	TRBJ2-6	once	TGTGCCAGCAGTTACTCGACTTTTGACTCTGGGGCCAACGTCCTGACTTTC	CASSYSTFDSGANVLTF
TRBD1	TRBV7-6	TRBJ2-5	-	TGTGCCAGCAGCTTAGTAGGGACAGGGGGCTGGGAGACCCAGTACTTC	CASSLVGTGGWETQYF
-	TRBV5-6	TRBJ2-7	-	TGTGCCAGCAGCGGAACAGGGTGGTACGAGCAGTACTTC	CASSGTGWYEQYF
-	TRBV5-4	TRBJ2-6	few	TGTGCCAGCAGCACTGGGGGCGCTGGGGCCAACGTCCTGACTTTC	CASSTGGAGANVLTF
TRBD2	TRBV11-3	TRBJ2-7	-	TGTGCCAGCAGCTTAGACGGTCCGGGAGCGGGATACGAGCAGTACTTC	CASSLDGPGAGYEQYF
TRBD1	TRBV18	TRBJ1-2	-	TGTGCCAGCTCACCACCGCGGGGGGACAGCCGTCTTCTTAATGGCTACACCTTC	CASSPPRGDSRLLNGYTF
TRBD1	TRBV29-1	TRBJ2-1	few	TGCAGCGTTGAAGACTTAGGACAGGGGTCGTCCTACAATGAGCAGTTCTTC	CSVEDLGQGSSYNEQFF
-	TRBV7-9	TRBJ2-7	-	TGTGCCAGCAGCTTCGGTGCAGGTTCCTACGAGCAGTACTTC	CASSFGAGSYEQYF
TRBD2	TRBV5-1	TRBJ2-2	few	TGCGCCAGCAGCTTATCTAGCGGGATTGGCGGGGAGCTGTTTTTT	CASSLSSGIGGELFF
-	TRBV6-5	TRBJ2-7	-	TGTGCCAGCAGTTACAGTCGACAGGACTCCTACGAGCAGTACTTC	CASSYSRQDSYEQYF
TRBD1	TRBV3-1/TRBV3-2	TRBJ2-7	-	TGTGCCAGCAGCCATGACAGGGGGCAATCCTACGAGCAGTACTTC	CASSHDRGQSYEQYF
-	TRBV5-1	TRBJ1-2	-	TGCGCCAGCAGCCAGGTCCCCCCTCCGGACAGTTCTAACTATGGCTACACCTTC	CASSQVPPPDSSNYGYTF
TRBD1	TRBV11-2	TRBJ2-1	few	TGTGCCAGCAGCACTGCGGGACAGGGGAGAAATGAGCAGTTCTTC	CASSTAGQGRNEQFF
-	TRBV12-3/TRBV12-4	TRBJ1-1	-	TGTGCCAGCACCCGACAGATGAACACTGAAGCTTTCTTT	CASTRQMNTEAFF
-	TRBV27	TRBJ2-1	-	TGTGCCAGCAGTTTAAGTAAGAGCGGGCGACAGCAGTTCTTC	CASSLSKSGRQQFF
TRBD1	TRBV3-1/TRBV3-2	TRBJ1-2	-	TGTGCCAGCAGCCCAGGACAGGGTGCATTTGGCTACACCTTC	CASSPGQGAFGYTF
-	TRBV6-2/TRBV6-3	TRBJ1-4	-	TGTGCCAGCAGTTACTCTTCGGGAAGAACTAATGAAAAACTGTTTTTT	CASSYSSGRTNEKLFF
TRBD1	TRBV19	TRBJ1-1	-	TGTGCCAGTAGTACCCAGCCCCCGGACAGGATGAACACTGAAGCTTTCTTT	CASSTQPPDRMNTEAFF
TRBD2	TRBV12-3/TRBV12-4	TRBJ2-7	few	TGTGCCAGCAGCCACTCGGGGGGGAACGAGCAGTACTTC	CASSHSGGNEQYF
TRBD1	TRBV27	TRBJ1-2	once	TGTGCCAGCAGACCGGGACAGGGAAAAGGCTACACCTTC	CASRPGQGKGYTF
TRBD2	TRBV11-3	TRBJ2-1	-	TGTGCCAGCAGCCCCCGACTAGCGGGAGGGCCATACAATGAGCAGTTCTTC	CASSPRLAGGPYNEQFF
-	TRBV6-5	TRBJ1-2	once	TGTGCCAGCAGTATGCACCGGGGCTATGGCTACACCTTC	CASSMHRGYGYTF
-	TRBV5-4	TRBJ2-1	-	TGTGCCAGCAGCTCCTTCAGTTCAGACAATGAGCAGTTCTTC	CASSSFSSDNEQFF
TRBD1	TRBV3-1/TRBV3-2	TRBJ2-7	-	TGTGCCAGCAGCCGCGTAGCAGGGGGCTTATACGAGCAGTACTTC	CASSRVAGGLYEQYF
TRBD2	TRBV4-1	TRBJ2-7	-	TGCGCCAGCAGCCAAGGACTAGCGGGAAACTCCTACGAGCAGTACTTC	CASSQGLAGNSYEQYF
-	TRBV20-1	TRBJ1-4	-	TGCAGTGCTAGTCCGGGGGGCGGTAATGAAAAACTGTTTTTT	CSASPGGGNEKLFF
TRBD1	TRBV2	TRBJ2-7	-	TGTGCCAGCAGACGGGGACAGCCCTCCTACGAGCAGTACTTC	CASRRGQPSYEQYF
-	TRBV24-1	TRBJ2-3	-	TGTGCCACCAGTGAGTCCCCGGGAAGCTTGGACGCAGATACGCAGTATTTT	CATSESPGSLDADTQYF
-	TRBV4-1	TRBJ2-7	-	TGCGCCAGCAGCCAAGACTCAGGGGCCTCCCAGTACTTC	CASSQDSGASQYF
TRBD2	TRBV6-5	TRBJ2-7	-	TGTGCCAGCAGCCGCGGGAGGAGCTACGAGCAGTACTTC	CASSRGRSYEQYF
-	TRBV27	TRBJ2-7	-	TGTGCCAGCAGTATGGACAGGGAGGGCTACGAGCAGTACTTC	CASSMDREGYEQYF
TRBD2	TRBV27	TRBJ2-7	few	TGTGCCAGCAGTTTAGGGCGGGGGGCTAGCGGCTTGTACTTC	CASSLGRGASGLYF
-	TRBV30	TRBJ2-7	-	TGTGCCTGGAGTGACGACAGGTACGAGCAGTACTTC	CAWSDDRYEQYF
-	TRBV28	TRBJ2-7	-	TGTGCCAGCAGTTTCTGGGGGGGCCCGGCGGGCGAGCAGTACTTC	CASSFWGGPAGEQYF
-	TRBV28	TRBJ1-2	-	TGTGCCAGCCAAGGGGTAAACTATGGCTACACCTTC	CASQGVNYGYTF
-	TRBV7-9	TRBJ2-1	-	TGTGCCAGCAGCTTTCTTAACAATGAGCAGTTCTTC	CASSFLNNEQFF
TRBD1	TRBV28	TRBJ1-6	-	TGTGCCAGCAGCCCCCCCAGACAGGGAGGTTCACCCCTCCACTTT	CASSPPRQGGSPLHF
TRBD1	TRBV5-1	TRBJ2-5	-	TGCGCCAGCAGCCGGGACAGCAACCAAGAGACCCAGTACTTC	CASSRDSNQETQYF
TRBD1	TRBV5-5	TRBJ2-7	-	TGTGCCAGCACCCCCTCCCTGACAGGGGGCTACGAGCAGTACTTC	CASTPSLTGGYEQYF
TRBD2	TRBV6-2/TRBV6-3	TRBJ2-1	-	TGTGCCAGCAGTAACTCCGGGACTAGCGGGAGTTATGAGCAGTTCTTC	CASSNSGTSGSYEQFF
-	TRBV7-2	TRBJ2-7	once	TGTGCCAGCAGCTTAGTCGGAGGGTCTCCCTCCTACGAGCAGTACTTC	CASSLVGGSPSYEQYF
-	TRBV7-2	TRBJ1-4	-	TGTGCCAGCAGCTTAGTAGGCGGGATAGGGGCCCATGAAAAACTGTTTTTT	CASSLVGGIGAHEKLFF
TRBD2	TRBV18	TRBJ2-1	-	TGTGCCAGCTCACCCGGGACTAGCGGGAGTAATGAGCAGTTCTTC	CASSPGTSGSNEQFF
-	TRBV7-8	TRBJ2-1	-	TGTGCCAGCAGCTCCCCCGGGCGGGTAAATGAGCAGTTCTTC	CASSSPGRVNEQFF
-	TRBV12-5	TRBJ1-3	-	TGTGCTAGTGGTTTGGGTTACTCTGGAAACACCATATATTTT	CASGLGYSGNTIYF
-	TRBV6-2/TRBV6-3	TRBJ2-7	-	TGTGCCAGCAGTTACTCCTCCACAGGTCTCTACGAGCAGTACTTC	CASSYSSTGLYEQYF
TRBD1	TRBV6-5	TRBJ1-4	-	TGTGCCAGCAGTTCCCTCTTGACAGGGGAACGTGAAAAACTGTTTTTT	CASSSLLTGEREKLFF
-	TRBV6-5	TRBJ1-6	-	TGTGCCAGCTCTGGGAAGGGAGGGTCACCCCTCCACTTT	CASSGKGGSPLHF